The 31 T cell receptor beta chains below all came from one sample that was sequenced in a study of CD8+ T cells in alopecia areata. RNA was extracted and reverse transcribed into cDNA as the sequencing template. Profiling relied on immunoSEQ multiplex PCR, and the TCRdb table lists in-frame clones only, not all of them. The sample has 270,000 or so clones; about 62% are singletons. Regarding treatment: oral pan-JAK inhibitor, 5-10 mg twice daily. Here the sequenced sample was CD4+ T cells sorted from blood, taken at week 24, from a patient treated with tofacitinib. The receptors come from a human donor with alopecia areata.

The chain carries TRBV4-2 and TRBJ2-7, with 8 bases fitting TRBD1. Germline V CDR1 and CDR2: LGHNA, YNFKEQ. V lost 0 bases to trimming and J lost 2 bases; unmatched junction nucleotides: 6. The CDR3 runs 16 residues. The CDR3 DNA reads TGTGCCAGCAGCCAAGAGGGGACAGGTTATACCTACGAGCAGTACTTC. This codes for CASSQEGTGYTYEQYF.

This chain connects TRBV5-1 to TRBJ2-5; D perhaps matches TRBD2 (7 bases). The ends were cut back, 4 bases at V and 2 bases at J, with 18 bases in the middle. Germline CDR1 is SGHRS and CDR2 is YFSETQ. The CDR3 runs to 16 residues. CDR3: CASSLGYGGRQETQYF. The CDR3 DNA sequence: TGCGCCAGCAGCCTGGGATACGGGGGGCGGCAAGAGACCCAGTACTTC.

The V call is TRBV30, the J call TRBJ2-3; no clear D. The CDR3 has 13 amino acids. The germline V and J ends were trimmed by 1 base and 6 bases, with 11 bases remaining between them. CDR1 and CDR2 from the germline V gene are GTSNPN and SVGIG (reference sequence). The CDR3 sequence is CAWSGRLQDTQYF. CDR3 nucleotide sequence: TGTGCCTGGAGTGGTCGGCTCCAGGATACGCAGTATTTT.

The gene calls are TRBV18 and TRBJ1-1; D not certain. Trimming left V 5 bases short and J 7 bases short, with 20 bases between. This CDR3 comprises 15 residues. CDR1 is KGHSH, CDR2 LQKENI, per germline. CDR3: CASSVHLVEESEAFF. For the CDR3, the DNA is TGTGCCAGCTCAGTACACCTGGTTGAGGAGAGTGAAGCTTTCTTT. The full variable domain, completed using reference TRBV18 and TRBJ1-1, is NAGVMQNPRHLVRRRGQEARLRCSPMKGHSHVYWYRQLPEEGLKFMVYLQKENIIDESGMPKERFSAEFPKEGPSILRIQQVVRGDSAAYFCASSVHLVEESEAFFGQGTRLTVV.

As regards this clone: In the same sample, other DNA sequences code for this CDR3. The chain carries TRBV29-1 and TRBJ2-1; D is perhaps TRBD2 (7 bases). Germline V lookup: CDR1 SQVTM, CDR2 ANQGSEA. CDR3 length equals 13 residues. V dropped 6 bases and J dropped 2 bases, with 11 bases sitting between them. The CDR3 region has the DNA TGCAGCGTGGGGGGGCGTGCCTACAATGAGCAGTTCTTC. It codes for CSVGGRAYNEQFF.

The V gene is TRBV7-2, the J gene TRBJ1-2; D is ambiguous. This CDR3 is built from 14 residues. The germline V gene has CDR1 SGHTA and CDR2 FQGNSA. The V and J ends lost 0 bases and 4 bases respectively, with 9 bases between them. The CDR3 spells CASSLAGPAYGYTF. The CDR3, as DNA: TGTGCCAGCAGCTTAGCAGGCCCCGCCTATGGCTACACCTTC.

This chain connects TRBV7-2 to TRBJ1-5, with a possible D match to TRBD1 (5 bases). Looked up from germline, CDR1 is SGHTA and CDR2 is FQGNSA. Trimming shortened V by 0 bases and J by 7 bases, and 10 bases separated the two germline ends. The CDR3 loop spans 14 amino acids. CDR3: CASSLASWGQPQHF. As DNA, the CDR3 is TGTGCCAGCAGCTTAGCTTCTTGGGGCCAGCCCCAGCATTTT.

The chain has TRBV7-9 and TRBJ1-4; D uncertain. Germline V gene sequence: CDR1 SEHNR, CDR2 FQNEAQ (reference sequence). This CDR3 has 15 residues. V was trimmed by 4 bases and J by 0 bases, leaving 9 bases between them. The CDR3 loop is CASSSGRTTNEKLFF. CDR3 bases: TGTGCCAGCAGCTCCGGACGGACAACTAATGAAAAACTGTTTTTT.

The genes are TRBV15 and TRBJ2-7; 7 positions agree with TRBD2. The CDR3 loop spans 15 amino acids. The V gene's germline CDR1 is LNHNV and CDR2 YYDKDF (reference sequence). V dropped 0 bases and J dropped 2; count of bases not matched to a gene: 4. This CDR3 reads CATSRERGVAYEQYF. The DNA of the CDR3 is TGTGCCACCAGCAGAGAACGGGGGGTTGCCTACGAGCAGTACTTC.

The V call is TRBV30, the J call TRBJ1-6; 8 bases align to TRBD1. Germline V gene lookup returns CDR1 GTSNPN and CDR2 SVGIG (reference sequence). The CDR3 totals 13 residues. The V gene end was trimmed by 3 bases and the J gene end by 8 bases; junction bases not matched to a gene: 3. The CDR3 protein is CAWSRGQDSPLHF. DNA of the CDR3: TGTGCCTGGAGCAGGGGGCAGGATTCACCCCTCCACTTT.

This clone was counted a few times. The chain combines TRBV27 with TRBJ1-1, with unresolved D. Germline V lookup: CDR1 MNHEY, CDR2 SMNVEV (reference sequence). The length of the CDR3 is 13 residues. The V end lost 6 bases, the J end lost 0 bases, and 8 bases lay between the germline ends. The CDR3 region is CASSHGVNTEAFF. DNA for the CDR3: TGTGCCAGCAGCCATGGGGTGAACACTGAAGCTTTCTTT.

The chain carries TRBV7-9 and TRBJ2-3; no clear D. Germline values: CDR1 SEHNR, CDR2 FQNEAQ (reference sequence). This CDR3 spans 13 amino acids. With 2 bases removed from V and 5 bases from J, the gap between germline ends came to 8 bases. The CDR3 region is CASSLRDGDTQYF. In nucleotides, the CDR3 is TGTGCCAGCAGCTTAAGGGATGGAGATACGCAGTATTTT.

The chain employs TRBV7-6 and TRBJ2-3; D is undetermined. Trimming left V 2 bases short and J 6 bases short, with 9 bases between. Germline loops: CDR1 SGHVS, CDR2 FNYEAQ. This CDR3 comprises 13 residues. The CDR3 DNA follows: TGTGCCAGCAGCTTATTGATTCTGGATACGCAGTATTTT. This codes for CASSLLILDTQYF. Full variable domain (missing parts from reference TRBV7-6 and TRBJ2-3): GAGVSQSPRYKVTKRGQDVALRCDPISGHVSLYWYRQALGQGPEFLTYFNYEAQQDKSGLPNDRFSAERPEGSISTLTIQRTEQRDSAMYRCASSLLILDTQYFGPGTRLTVL.

The chain has TRBV11-2 and TRBJ1-2, with 9 bases matching TRBD1. The CDR3 has 16 amino acids. Germline CDR1 reads SGHAT; CDR2 reads FQNNGV. Trimming at V came to 5 bases and at J to 6 bases, leaving 13 bases not matched to a gene. The CDR3 is CASSEDWGRDRDGYTF. The CDR3 bases are TGTGCCAGCAGCGAAGACTGGGGGAGGGACAGGGATGGCTACACCTTC.

This clone showed up just a few times. The V call is TRBV30, the J call TRBJ1-6; D is uncertain. The CDR3 runs 15 residues. Per germline, CDR1 GTSNPN and CDR2 SVGIG (reference sequence). Between the trimmed V and J ends, which lost 0 bases and 5 bases, there was a span of 11 bases. The CDR3 DNA is TGTGCCTGGAGTGTTGGAGGGATCCATAATTCACCCCTCCACTTT. Residues: CAWSVGGIHNSPLHF.

This clone was seen more than once but under ten times. The chain links TRBV9 to TRBJ1-6; the D gene is possibly TRBD1 (6 bases). The CDR3 contains 15 residues. The germline V gene encodes CDR1 SGDLS and CDR2 YYNGEE. V was cut by 0 bases and J by 6 bases, with 10 bases left in between. CDR3 sequence reads: CASSVEGRGNSPLHF. The DNA for the CDR3 is TGTGCCAGCAGCGTAGAGGGCAGGGGTAATTCACCCCTCCACTTT.

This sequence joins TRBV27 and TRBJ1-2; maybe TRBD1 (5 bases). Germline assignment: CDR1 MNHEY and CDR2 SMNVEV (reference sequence). The CDR3 has 13 amino acids. V lost 6 bases and J 4 bases, leaving 12 bases between the germline ends. The CDR3 DNA is TGTGCCAGCAGGACCCAGGGAGGCTATGGCTACACCTTC. Residues: CASRTQGGYGYTF.

This clone was recorded a few times. The chain is built from TRBV5-4 and TRBJ2-2, with D maybe TRBD1 (5 bases). The germline V gene encodes CDR1 SGHNT and CDR2 YYREEE (reference sequence). V lost 0 bases and J lost 4, with 19 bases in between. The CDR3 has 18 residues. In DNA form, the CDR3 reads TGTGCCAGCAGCTTGGCCTCCCTGGGGCCAACTCCCACCGGGGAGCTGTTTTTT. Translating gives CASSLASLGPTPTGELFF.

This clone was observed a few times. The rearrangement joins TRBV2 to TRBJ2-7; D call uncertain. Germline lookup yields CDR1 SNHLY and CDR2 FYNNEI. The CDR3 is made up of 14 amino acids. Trimming left V 5 bases short and J 7 bases short, with 18 bases between. The CDR3 protein is CASSSAVNWREQYF. CDR3 sequence (DNA): TGTGCCAGCAGTTCTGCAGTGAACTGGCGGGAGCAGTACTTC.

This chain joins TRBV4-1 and TRBJ2-5; D ambiguous. Germline V gene data show CDR1 as MGHRA and CDR2 as YSYEKL. The V end was cut by 1 base, the J end by 8 bases, with 14 bases between. This CDR3 contains 14 residues. This CDR3 reads CASSQGAAAGTQYF. CDR3 nucleotide sequence: TGCGCCAGCAGCCAAGGCGCAGCTGCCGGAACCCAGTACTTC.

This clone was recorded a few times. The J gene is TRBJ2-7, the V gene TRBV7-8, with D possibly being TRBD1 (5 bases). V was pared by 5 bases and J by 5 bases, with 16 bases between. Germline V gene lookup returns CDR1 SGHVS and CDR2 FQNEAQ. The CDR3 is 14 amino acids. CDR3 bases: TGTGCCAGCAGCCCAGAACCGACAGTCCACGAGCAGTACTTC. Amino acids: CASSPEPTVHEQYF. Variable domain in full (rest from reference TRBV7-8 and TRBJ2-7): GAGVSQSPRYKVAKRGQDVALRCDPISGHVSLFWYQQALGQGPEFLTYFQNEAQLDKSGLPSDRFFAERPEGSVSTLKIQRTQQEDSAVYLCASSPEPTVHEQYFGPGTRLTVT.

This clone occurred a few times. The J gene is TRBJ2-5, the V gene TRBV28, with 9 nucleotides matching TRBD1. Germline CDR1 MDHEN, CDR2 SYDVKM. The CDR3 runs to 16 residues. Germline trimming cut 2 bases from V and 5 bases from J; bases unmatched to any gene: 9. The CDR3 region has the DNA TGTGCCAGCAGTTTAGCTCCGGGACAGGGATCGGAGACCCAGTACTTC. Protein product: CASSLAPGQGSETQYF.

This chain uses TRBV5-1 with TRBJ2-5; TRBD2 matches 12 bases. With 1 base clipped from V and 4 bases from J, the junction kept 8 bases outside the gene matches. The CDR3 is 17 amino acids. The V gene's germline CDR1 is SGHRS and CDR2 YFSETQ. The CDR3 nucleotides are TGCGCCAGCAGCTTGAAGGCTAGCGGGGGGGCCTTAGAGACCCAGTACTTC. As protein: CASSLKASGGALETQYF.

Notes on this clone: The sample has other DNA sequences that encode this CDR3 too. The V call is TRBV30, the J call TRBJ1-2, with D hard to call. V was shortened by 4 bases and J by 5 bases, with 11 bases between the two germline ends. Looked up from germline, CDR1 is GTSNPN and CDR2 is SVGIG (reference sequence). The CDR3 totals 12 residues. CDR3 protein: CAWNRATYGYTF. CDR3 nucleotide sequence: TGTGCCTGGAACCGGGCCACGTATGGCTACACCTTC.

The V call is TRBV4-1, the J call TRBJ2-7; 11 nucleotides agree with TRBD1. The CDR3 is made up of 17 amino acids. V was clipped by 1 base and J by 5 bases; unmatched bases: 10. Germline CDR1 is MGHRA and CDR2 is YSYEKL. The chain's CDR3 is CASSQVLRDRGENEQYF. CDR3 nucleotide sequence: TGCGCCAGCAGCCAAGTCCTCCGGGACAGGGGGGAGAACGAGCAGTACTTC.

This clone was counted between two and nine times. The chain carries TRBV25-1 and TRBJ2-5; possibly TRBD2 for D (6 bases). CDR1 and CDR2 from the germline V gene are MGHDK and SYGVNS. The CDR3 contains 11 residues. The V and J ends lost 4 bases and 9 bases respectively, with 9 bases between them. The CDR3 nucleotides are TGTGCCAGCAGTGTGGGAGGTCCCCAGTACTTC. Translated: CASSVGGPQYF.

CDR3 in amino acids: CSVEEDGGGYTF. As DNA, the CDR3 is TGCAGCGTTGAAGAAGACGGGGGTGGCTACACCTTC. This chain uses TRBV29-1 with TRBJ1-2; a possible D gene is TRBD1 (5 bases). CDR1 is SQVTM, CDR2 ANQGSEA, per germline. This CDR3 has 12 amino acids. Trimming shortened V by 0 bases and J by 7 bases, and 9 bases separated the two germline ends.

V and J are TRBV7-9 and TRBJ2-3; TRBD1 agrees at 9 bases. The CDR3 has 15 residues. CDR1 is SEHNR and CDR2 is FQNEAQ in the germline V gene (reference sequence). After removal of 5 bases from V and 1 base from J, the junction contained 4 bases not matched to a gene. The chain's CDR3 is CASSNTGGGTDTQYF. DNA for the CDR3: TGTGCCAGCAGCAACACAGGGGGCGGCACAGATACGCAGTATTTT. Complete variable domain (other parts from reference TRBV7-9 and TRBJ2-3): DTGVSQNPRHKITKRGQNVTFRCDPISEHNRLYWYRQTLGQGPEFLTYFQNEAQLEKSRLLSDRFSAERPKGSFSTLEIQRTEQGDSAMYLCASSNTGGGTDTQYFGPGTRLTVL.

J is TRBJ2-3 and V is TRBV5-1; 7 positions agree with TRBD2. Germline loops: CDR1 SGHRS, CDR2 YFSETQ. The trim removed 4 bases at V and 4 bases at J, leaving 9 bases unmatched. This CDR3 comprises 15 residues. The CDR3 nucleotides read TGCGCCAGCAGCCCCATCGGGACTATTGCAGATACGCAGTATTTT. Encoded protein: CASSPIGTIADTQYF.

This clone turned up a few times. The V and J genes are TRBV28 and TRBJ2-6; D call uncertain. Trimming pared 4 bases from V and 2 bases from J, leaving 6 bases between. Germline V gene data show CDR1 as MDHEN and CDR2 as SYDVKM. This CDR3 comprises 14 residues. The CDR3 DNA follows: TGTGCCAGCAGTTCTTTGGCTGGGGCCAACGTCCTGACTTTC. It is translated as CASSSLAGANVLTF.

The J gene is TRBJ2-5, the V gene TRBV6-5, with 8 bases lining up with TRBD1. The CDR3 is made up of 15 amino acids. Per the germline V gene, CDR1 is MNHEY and CDR2 is SVGAGI. J lost 4 bases, V lost 5 bases, and 9 bases had no gene match. CDR3 amino acids: CASSKGGQGRETQYF. In DNA, the CDR3 is TGTGCCAGCAGTAAAGGAGGACAGGGTCGAGAGACCCAGTACTTC.